These 19 T cell receptor beta chains originate from one sample sequenced in a study of shared clonotypes between healthy human individuals. TCRdb's copy holds only in-frame clones and misses some; the assay was immunoSEQ multiplex PCR. The table lists about 710,000 clones, around 73% of them singletons. Source material: memory CD4+ T cells sorted from blood. Sample subset: CD45RA-negative fraction. The receptors shown here come from a woman in her 30s in good health.

The genes are TRBV12-5 and TRBJ1-2; possible D gene TRBD1, 5 bases. Trimming stripped 1 base from V and 2 bases from J, with 8 bases between. The CDR3 covers 14 residues. In germline, CDR1 is LGHNT, CDR2 FRNRAP. The CDR3: CASGLGGNNYGYTF. The DNA for the CDR3 is TGTGCTAGTGGTTTGGGGGGGAACAACTATGGCTACACCTTC. The entire variable domain, with the rest obtained from reference TRBV12-5 and TRBJ1-2, is as follows: DARVTQTPRHKVTEMGQEVTMRCQPILGHNTVFWYRQTMMQGLELLAYFRNRAPLDDSGMPKDRFSAEMPDATLATLKIQPSEPRDSAVYFCASGLGGNNYGYTFGSGTRLTVV.

The chain recombines TRBV28 with TRBJ2-1, with D unresolved. This CDR3 spans 10 amino acids. V dropped 2 bases and J dropped 8 bases, with 1 base sitting between them. CDR1 and CDR2 (germline): MDHEN, SYDVKM. The CDR3 here is CASSLDEQFF. The CDR3 region has the DNA TGTGCCAGCAGTTTAGATGAGCAGTTCTTC.

V and J are TRBV11-2 and TRBJ2-7; 10 nucleotides line up with TRBD2. The germline gives CDR1 SGHAT, CDR2 FQNNGV. After removal of 4 bases from V and 5 bases from J, the junction contained 8 bases not matched to a gene. There are 15 residues in the CDR3. As DNA, the CDR3 is TGTGCCAGCAGCTCTCTTAGCGGGAGGAGCGACGAGCAGTACTTC. It translates to CASSSLSGRSDEQYF.

V is TRBV28 and J is TRBJ1-5, with a tentative D call TRBD1 (5 bases). This CDR3 is built from 14 residues. CDR1 MDHEN and CDR2 SYDVKM come from the germline V gene. Trimming took 11 bases from V and 4 from J, leaving 18 bases between them. As DNA, the CDR3 is TGTGCCCTCACCGGGGCAGGTATTAATCAGCCCCAGCATTTT. Translated, it gives CALTGAGINQPQHF.

The sample holds a few counts of this clone. Other DNA sequences from this sample encode an identical CDR3 as well. This chain links TRBV7-2 with TRBJ1-5; D is undetermined. Germline CDR1 is SGHTA and CDR2 is FQGNSA. V was trimmed by 1 base and J by 7 bases, leaving 8 bases between them. The CDR3 length is 13 residues. This chain's CDR3 is CASSLVGGQPQHF. The DNA for the CDR3 is TGTGCCAGCAGCTTAGTCGGCGGGCAGCCCCAGCATTTT. The full variable domain, rest sourced from reference TRBV7-2 and TRBJ1-5, is GAGVSQSPSNKVTEKGKDVELRCDPISGHTALYWYRQSLGQGLEFLIYFQGNSAPDKSGLPSDRFSAERTGGSVSTLTIQRTQQEDSAVYLCASSLVGGQPQHFGDGTRLSIL.

The chain recombines TRBV25-1 with TRBJ1-1, with D maybe TRBD1 (6 bases). Trimming removed 1 base at V and 5 bases at J, with 14 bases between. This CDR3 has 15 residues. Germline CDR1 and CDR2: MGHDK and SYGVNS. CDR3 sequence (DNA): TGTGCCAGCAGTGAATCAAGGGGGAAGAGTACTGAAGCTTTCTTT. Translating gives CASSESRGKSTEAFF. The complete variable domain, with remaining parts taken from reference TRBV25-1 and TRBJ1-1, reads EADIYQTPRYLVIGTGKKITLECSQTMGHDKMYWYQQDPGMELHLIHYSYGVNSTEKGDLSSESTVSRIRTEHFPLTLESARPSHTSQYLCASSESRGKSTEAFFGQGTRLTVV.

J is TRBJ1-2 and V is TRBV29-1; D is possibly TRBD1 (6 bases). The germline CDR1 and CDR2 sequences are SQVTM and ANQGSEA. Trimming shortened V by 5 bases and J by 4 bases, and 11 bases separated the two germline ends. The CDR3 loop spans 12 amino acids. The CDR3 sequence: CSVQQGGYGYTF. Here the CDR3 DNA reads TGCAGCGTTCAACAGGGAGGCTATGGCTACACCTTC.

The chain combines TRBV7-8 with TRBJ1-1, with D perhaps matching TRBD1 (5 bases). The CDR3 extends over 17 amino acids. The germline CDR1 and CDR2 sequences are SGHVS and FQNEAQ. The V gene lost 1 base and the J gene lost 5 bases, with 20 bases spanning the gap. The CDR3 loop reads CASSLGFGSGWGTEAFF. The CDR3 nucleotides are TGTGCCAGCAGCTTAGGATTCGGTTCAGGGTGGGGGACTGAAGCTTTCTTT.

This clone was observed a few times. The rearrangement links TRBV29-1 to TRBJ1-1; D not certain. This CDR3 is built from 12 residues. V lost 7 bases and J 2 bases, leaving 11 bases between the germline ends. Per the germline V gene, CDR1 is SQVTM and CDR2 is ANQGSEA. CDR3 nucleotide sequence: TGCAGCGCTTACCGGGCCAACACTGAAGCTTTCTTT. It translates to CSAYRANTEAFF. The whole variable domain, filled in from reference TRBV29-1 and TRBJ1-1, reads SAVISQKPSRDICQRGTSLTIQCQVDSQVTMMFWYRQQPGQSLTLIATANQGSEATYESGFVIDKFPISRPNLTFSTLTVSNMSPEDSSIYLCSAYRANTEAFFGQGTRLTVV.

The chain carries TRBV5-1 and TRBJ2-1; 9 nucleotides agree with TRBD2. V shed 0 bases and J 8 bases; nucleotides not matched to a gene: 9. This CDR3 spans 16 amino acids. Germline values: CDR1 SGHRS, CDR2 YFSETQ. The CDR3: CASSLGVSGSLDEQFF. The CDR3 nucleotides are TGCGCCAGCAGCTTGGGAGTTAGCGGGAGTCTGGATGAGCAGTTCTTC.

The genes are TRBV27 and TRBJ2-7, with D perhaps TRBD1 (5 bases). The germline CDR1 and CDR2 sequences are MNHEY and SMNVEV (reference sequence). V lost 0 bases and J lost 5, with 14 bases in between. CDR3 length: 15 residues. The CDR3 DNA reads TGTGCCAGCAGTTTATCGTGGCAGGGCGGCCACGAGCAGTACTTC. Its protein product is CASSLSWQGGHEQYF.

V usage is TRBV7-9 and J usage is TRBJ2-1; no clear D gene. V was trimmed by 0 bases and J by 5 bases, leaving 11 bases between them. This CDR3 is built from 15 residues. The germline gives CDR1 SEHNR, CDR2 FQNEAQ (reference sequence). The chain's CDR3 is CASSLAFGRDNEQFF. The CDR3, as DNA: TGTGCCAGCAGCTTAGCGTTCGGCAGAGACAATGAGCAGTTCTTC.

This clone was seen only a few times. For the CDR3, the DNA is TGTGCCAGTAGGCCACAGGGATCTAATGAAAAACTGTTTTTT. Translating gives CASRPQGSNEKLFF. The chain joins TRBV19 to TRBJ1-4, with D perhaps TRBD1 (6 bases). Between the trimmed V and J ends, which lost 6 bases and 3 bases, there was a span of 11 bases. The CDR3 length is 14 residues. Germline CDR1 reads LNHDA; CDR2 reads SQIVND (reference sequence). The variable domain in full, completed from reference TRBV19 and TRBJ1-4, reads DGGITQSPKYLFRKEGQNVTLSCEQNLNHDAMYWYRQDPGQGLRLIYYSQIVNDFQKGDIAEGYSVSREKKESFPLTVTSAQKNPTAFYLCASRPQGSNEKLFFGSGTQLSVL.

The chain links TRBV19 to TRBJ1-5; the D gene is possibly TRBD1 (6 bases). The CDR3 consists of 15 residues. Trimming pared 6 bases from V and 5 bases from J, leaving 17 bases between. Per germline, CDR1 LNHDA and CDR2 SQIVND (reference sequence). In DNA, the CDR3 is TGTGCCAGTAGCCCAGTTGGACAGACTGATCAGCCCCAGCATTTT. Translation: CASSPVGQTDQPQHF.

The table lists this clone with a count of one. The rearrangement uses TRBV10-3 and TRBJ1-1, with D uncertain. This CDR3 spans 12 amino acids. Germline lookup yields CDR1 ENHRY and CDR2 SYGVKD. The V end was cut by 6 bases, the J end by 1 base, with 6 bases between. The CDR3 bases are TGTGCCATCAGAAACAGGAACACTGAAGCTTTCTTT. Its protein product is CAIRNRNTEAFF.

The chain combines TRBV5-5 with TRBJ1-4; possibly TRBD1 for D (5 bases). The CDR3 totals 15 residues. With 0 bases removed from V and 8 bases from J, the gap between germline ends came to 14 bases. Germline V lookup: CDR1 SGHKS, CDR2 YYEKEE (reference sequence). The CDR3 DNA is TGTGCCAGCAGCTTGGCGAGGGGAATGGAGGAAAAACTGTTTTTT. Translation: CASSLARGMEEKLFF.

The chain employs TRBV11-3 and TRBJ2-1; no reliable D call. Trimming pared 0 bases from V and 10 bases from J, leaving 10 bases between. There are 13 residues in the CDR3. Germline CDR1 and CDR2: SGHNT and YENEEA. The DNA for the CDR3 is TGTGCCAGCAGCTTAGATCGAACAAAGGAGCAGTTCTTC. Encoded protein: CASSLDRTKEQFF.

The chain links TRBV6-4 to TRBJ2-2; unclear D gene. V was shortened by 0 bases and J by 3 bases, with 5 bases between the two germline ends. Germline CDR1 reads MRHNA; CDR2 reads SNTAGT. The CDR3 covers 14 residues. CDR3 bases: TGTGCCAGCAGTGACTCGGCGGACACCGGGGAGCTGTTTTTT. Translation gives CASSDSADTGELFF.

The CDR3 here is CASTPTGGQRNTEAFF. CDR3 nucleotides: TGTGCCAGCACCCCGACAGGGGGCCAAAGGAACACTGAAGCTTTCTTT. The rearrangement joins TRBV28 to TRBJ1-1; 10 positions agree with TRBD1. CDR1 and CDR2 from the germline V gene are MDHEN and SYDVKM. The V segment lost 7 bases and the J segment 1 base; nucleotides outside the gene matches: 9. The CDR3 covers 16 residues.